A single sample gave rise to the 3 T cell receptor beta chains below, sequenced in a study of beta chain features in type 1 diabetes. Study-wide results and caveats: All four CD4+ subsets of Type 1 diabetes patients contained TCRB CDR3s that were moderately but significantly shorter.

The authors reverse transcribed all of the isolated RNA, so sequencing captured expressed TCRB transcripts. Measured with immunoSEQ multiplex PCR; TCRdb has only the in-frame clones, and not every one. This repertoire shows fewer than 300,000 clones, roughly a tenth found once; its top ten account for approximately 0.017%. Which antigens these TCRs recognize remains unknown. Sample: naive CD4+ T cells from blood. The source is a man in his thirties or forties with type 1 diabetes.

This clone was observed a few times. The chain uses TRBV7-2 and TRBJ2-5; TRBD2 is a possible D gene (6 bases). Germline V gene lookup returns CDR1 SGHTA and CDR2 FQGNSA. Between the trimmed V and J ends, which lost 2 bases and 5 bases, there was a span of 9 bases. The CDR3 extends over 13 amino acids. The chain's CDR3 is CASSLREMETQYF. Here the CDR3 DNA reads TGTGCCAGCAGCTTACGGGAGATGGAGACCCAGTACTTC.

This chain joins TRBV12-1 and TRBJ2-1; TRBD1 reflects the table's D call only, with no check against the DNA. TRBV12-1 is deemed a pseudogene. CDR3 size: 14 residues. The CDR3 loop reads CASSLMGATNEQFF. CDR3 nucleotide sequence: TGTGCCAGCAGCTTGATGGGGGCCACCAATGAGCAGTTCTTC.

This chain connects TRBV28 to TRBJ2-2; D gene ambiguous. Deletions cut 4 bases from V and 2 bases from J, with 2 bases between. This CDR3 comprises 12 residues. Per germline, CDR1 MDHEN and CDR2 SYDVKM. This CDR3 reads CASSSNTGELFF. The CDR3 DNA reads TGTGCCAGCAGTTCAAACACCGGGGAGCTGTTTTTT.